The 20 T cell receptor beta chains below all came from one sample that was sequenced in a study of Graves' ophthalmopathy and Graves' hyperthyroidism. Using RNA transcripts, the TCR beta CDR3 regions were amplified. An opening RT-PCR round employed HTBI primers and preceded a second-round multiplex PCR. TCRdb re-called the multiplex PCR reads with MiXCR, one entry per CDR3 protein. In the table there are about 1.2 million distinct CDR3 sequences, about 40% of which are singletons. Sequences were obtained from peripheral blood or thyroid tissue (not recorded which). The origin of the receptors is an adult man with Graves' hyperthyroidism.

The V call is TRBV5-1, the J call TRBJ2-2; 13 bases agree with TRBD2. CDR1 SGHRS and CDR2 YFSETQ come from the germline V gene. The CDR3 extends over 18 amino acids. Losses at the gene ends were 5 bases for V and 1 base for J; bases not matched to a gene: 8. The DNA for the CDR3 is TGCGCCAGCAGACCGGGACTAGCGGGGCGATGGAACACCGGGGAGCTGTTTTTT. Translated, it gives CASRPGLAGRWNTGELFF.

The chain combines TRBV19 with TRBJ2-5; a possible D gene is TRBD1 (6 bases). Between the trimmed V and J ends, which lost 4 bases and 5 bases, there was a span of 14 bases. The germline gives CDR1 LNHDA, CDR2 SQIVND (reference sequence). The CDR3 length is 14 residues. The CDR3 spells CASSTDRRRETQYF. The CDR3 DNA sequence: TGTGCCAGTAGTACTGACAGGCGGCGGGAGACCCAGTACTTC.

The chain is built from TRBV5-1 and TRBJ2-7; 7 bases are a match to TRBD2. V shed 4 bases and J 3 bases; nucleotides not matched to a gene: 10. Germline V CDR1 and CDR2: SGHRS, YFSETQ. The CDR3 spans 15 residues. Written as DNA, the CDR3 is TGCGCCAGCAGCCCGCCCGGGACTACCCTCTACGAGCAGTACTTC. This encodes CASSPPGTTLYEQYF.

V gene TRBV7-2 combines with J gene TRBJ2-7, with TRBD1 identical over 9 bases. V lost 6 bases and J lost 3; bases outside the gene matches: 9. Germline assignment: CDR1 SGHTA and CDR2 FQGNSA. The CDR3 contains 15 residues. The CDR3 coding sequence is TGTGCCAGCAGGCTAGGGGGACAGGGAAACTACGAGCAGTACTTC. The encoded protein is CASRLGGQGNYEQYF.

This clonotype was counted at least ten times. The chain has TRBV10-3 and TRBJ1-2; no reliable D call. V lost 3 bases, J lost 6 bases, and 11 bases lay in between. Per the germline V gene, CDR1 is ENHRY and CDR2 is SYGVKD. The CDR3 has 13 amino acids. The CDR3 DNA reads TGTGCCATCAGTGATACGGCGGGCAATGGCTACACCTTC. It codes for CAISDTAGNGYTF.

This clonotype has at least ten counts. The chain couples TRBV7-9 to TRBJ1-5; D may be TRBD1 (6 bases). The CDR3 consists of 12 residues. Per germline, CDR1 SEHNR and CDR2 FQNEAQ (reference sequence). Trimming cost V 5 bases and J 7 bases, with 9 bases left between them. The CDR3 is CASSAGVQPQHF. The DNA of the CDR3 is TGTGCCAGCAGCGCAGGGGTCCAGCCCCAGCATTTT. The whole variable domain, remainder taken from reference TRBV7-9 and TRBJ1-5, is DTGVSQNPRHKITKRGQNVTFRCDPISEHNRLYWYRQTLGQGPEFLTYFQNEAQLEKSRLLSDRFSAERPKGSFSTLEIQRTEQGDSAMYLCASSAGVQPQHFGDGTRLSIL.

Many counts were recorded for this clonotype. The chain uses TRBV7-9 and TRBJ2-7; TRBD1 matches 8 bases. Per the germline V gene, CDR1 is SEHNR and CDR2 is FQNEAQ (reference sequence). The CDR3 length is 14 residues. V lost 5 bases and J lost 5; bases outside the gene matches: 8. The CDR3 region has the DNA TGTGCCAGCAGCCCGACAGGGGATCACCACGAGCAGTACTTC. This codes for CASSPTGDHHEQYF.

This clonotype showed up many times. V and J are TRBV20-1 and TRBJ1-5; 8 bases match TRBD1. Germline values: CDR1 DFQATT, CDR2 SNEGSKA (reference sequence). With V trimmed by 4 bases and J by 5 bases, 10 bases remained unmatched. The CDR3 has 15 amino acids. Here the CDR3 DNA reads TGCAGTGCTATTAGGGACAGGCTTGGAGATCAGCCCCAGCATTTT. Translating gives CSAIRDRLGDQPQHF.

This clonotype was detected a few times. The chain recombines TRBV6-5 with TRBJ1-5, with D uncertain. Trimming pared 0 bases from V and 5 bases from J, leaving 11 bases between. Per germline, CDR1 MNHEY and CDR2 SVGAGI. The CDR3 length is 15 residues. The CDR3 DNA follows: TGTGCCAGCAGTTACTCGTCTGGGAATCATCAGCCCCAGCATTTT. Protein product: CASSYSSGNHQPQHF.

This clonotype has ten or more counts. This chain links TRBV20-1 with TRBJ1-1; a weak D match, TRBD1 (5 bases). Trimming took 3 bases from V and 7 from J, leaving 15 bases between them. This CDR3 is 13 amino acids long. Germline loops: CDR1 DFQATT, CDR2 SNEGSKA (reference sequence). The CDR3: CSASSGPMGEAFF. The CDR3 nucleotides are TGCAGTGCTAGTTCGGGGCCCATGGGTGAAGCTTTCTTT.

This chain joins TRBV4-1 and TRBJ1-2; 12 bases fit TRBD1. Trimming at V came to 3 bases and at J to 7 bases, leaving 12 bases not matched to a gene. CDR3 size: 17 residues. Germline-derived CDR1 and CDR2 are MGHRA and YSYEKL. The CDR3 loop is CASSQAMGTGGSAGYTF. CDR3 coding DNA: TGCGCCAGCAGCCAGGCTATGGGGACAGGGGGCTCTGCTGGCTACACCTTC.

This clonotype was found many times. This chain uses TRBV24-1 with TRBJ1-1; the match to TRBD1 covers 8 bases. Germline trimming cut 4 bases from V and 3 bases from J; bases unmatched to any gene: 3. This CDR3 has 14 residues. The V gene's germline CDR1 is KGHDR and CDR2 SFDVKD. CDR3 bases: TGTGCCACCAGTGACGCGACAGGGGACACTGAAGCTTTCTTT. The encoded protein is CATSDATGDTEAFF.

This chain uses TRBV3-1 with TRBJ2-5; TRBD1 agrees at 9 bases. In germline, CDR1 is LGHDT, CDR2 YNNKEL (reference sequence). V was pared by 0 bases and J by 2 bases, with 4 bases of the junction left unmatched. CDR3 length equals 16 residues. The CDR3 sequence: CASSQDGTGTQETQYF. CDR3 in DNA: TGTGCCAGCAGCCAAGATGGGACAGGGACACAAGAGACCCAGTACTTC.

There are a few counts of this clonotype. The chain couples TRBV12-3 or TRBV12-4 to TRBJ1-1, with D possibly being TRBD1 (6 bases). The CDR3 runs to 15 residues. The V gene lost 6 bases and the J gene lost 10 bases, with 24 bases spanning the gap. For the CDR3, the DNA is TGTGCCAGCAGGACAGGCCCCCGGTCAACCGGGTTAGCTTTCTTT. It is translated as CASRTGPRSTGLAFF.

This clonotype was detected a few times. The J gene is TRBJ1-4, the V gene TRBV20-1; no firm D call. The CDR3 length is 16 residues. Germline CDR1 is DFQATT and CDR2 is SNEGSKA (reference sequence). Trimming stripped 1 base from V and 4 bases from J, with 16 bases between. This chain's CDR3 is CSARAFKTSNNEKLFF. As DNA, the CDR3 is TGCAGTGCTAGAGCGTTTAAGACGAGCAATAATGAAAAACTGTTTTTT.

This clonotype was found many times. This sequence joins TRBV12-3 or TRBV12-4 and TRBJ2-5; tentatively, D is TRBD1 (7 bases). The CDR3 extends over 14 amino acids. V was clipped by 6 bases and J by 5 bases, with 16 bases between them. This CDR3 reads CASRRQGGGETQYF. CDR3 in DNA: TGTGCCAGCAGACGACAGGGAGGAGGCGAGACCCAGTACTTC.

This clonotype showed up many times. This chain joins TRBV2 and TRBJ1-2; D might be TRBD1 (5 bases). Deletions cut 10 bases from V and 8 bases from J, with 17 bases between. The CDR3 extends over 12 amino acids. Germline V CDR1 and CDR2: SNHLY, FYNNEI. In nucleotides, the CDR3 is TGTGCCACGACGCAGGGCGCGGTAGGCTACACCTTC. Protein: CATTQGAVGYTF.

The sample holds many counts of this clonotype. V is TRBV29-1 and J is TRBJ1-2; unclear D gene. Germline CDR1 is SQVTM and CDR2 is ANQGSEA. Trimming stripped 8 bases from V and 6 bases from J, with 10 bases between. This CDR3 has 10 amino acids. The DNA for the CDR3 is TGCAGCACCCTTGGTGATGGCTACACCTTC. Residues: CSTLGDGYTF.

Comments on this clonotype: This clone may be a read error of a much larger clone one base away. This chain uses TRBV12-3 or TRBV12-4 with TRBJ2-7, with 7 positions matching TRBD2. The CDR3 is made up of 12 amino acids. CDR3 amino acids: CASRGGGDEQCF. Here the CDR3 DNA reads TGTGCCAGCAGGGGGGGAGGGGACGAGCAGTGCTTC.

The rearrangement links TRBV19 to TRBJ2-5; D perhaps matches TRBD1 (5 bases). The length of the CDR3 is 13 residues. V was pared by 3 bases and J by 5 bases, with 10 bases between. From germline, CDR1 is LNHDA and CDR2 SQIVND (reference sequence). The CDR3 sequence: CASSMVQAETQYF. Here the CDR3 DNA reads TGTGCCAGTAGTATGGTACAGGCGGAGACCCAGTACTTC.